A single sample gave rise to the 8 T cell receptor beta chains below, sequenced in a study of shared clonotypes between healthy human individuals. Generated by immunoSEQ multiplex PCR, the TCRdb table keeps only in-frame clones and is missing some. The sample consists of more than 2,000,000 clones, roughly 92% of them appearing once. Sequenced input: naive CD4+ T cells sorted from blood. Subset reported: CD45RA+ positively selected. The receptor set was obtained from a man aged 18 to 30 in good health.

This chain links TRBV5-4 with TRBJ2-6, with TRBD1 matching 7 bases. This CDR3 has 19 amino acids. Germline loops: CDR1 SGHNT, CDR2 YYREEE (reference sequence). V lost 3 bases, J lost 0 bases, and 12 bases stayed unmatched. CDR3 sequence: CASSSSRDSISSGANVLTF. Written as DNA, the CDR3 is TGTGCCAGCAGCTCGTCAAGGGACAGTATTAGCTCTGGGGCCAACGTCCTGACTTTC.

DNA of the CDR3: TGTGCCAGCAGCTTGACAGGTCCCACTGAAGCTTTCTTT. Its translation: CASSLTGPTEAFF. The rearrangement joins TRBV5-4 to TRBJ1-1; possibly TRBD1 for D (5 bases). The CDR3 covers 13 residues. With 1 base removed from V and 4 bases from J, the gap between germline ends came to 8 bases. Germline values: CDR1 SGHNT, CDR2 YYREEE (reference sequence).

The V and J genes are TRBV28 and TRBJ1-1, with D tentatively TRBD1 (5 bases). Germline V gives CDR1 MDHEN, CDR2 SYDVKM. The CDR3 contains 13 residues. V was cut by 4 bases and J by 4 bases, with 10 bases left in between. Here the CDR3 DNA reads TGTGCCAGCAGTTCCCCAGGGACCACTGAAGCTTTCTTT. Translated, it gives CASSSPGTTEAFF. The full variable domain, its missing parts supplied by reference TRBV28 and TRBJ1-1, is DVKVTQSSRYLVKRTGEKVFLECVQDMDHENMFWYRQDPGLGLRLIYFSYDVKMKEKGDIPEGYSVSREKKERFSLILESASTNQTSMYLCASSSPGTTEAFFGQGTRLTVV.

The chain carries TRBV2 and TRBJ2-2, with D tentatively TRBD2 (6 bases). The V and J ends lost 6 bases and 4 bases respectively, with 15 bases between them. The CDR3 totals 15 residues. From germline, CDR1 is SNHLY and CDR2 FYNNEI. CDR3 in DNA: TGTGCCAGCAGCCGTGAGGGACTCGGCACCGGGGAGCTGTTTTTT. This sequence encodes CASSREGLGTGELFF.

For this clone: Other DNA sequences of this sample code for an identical CDR3. The gene calls are TRBV5-1 and TRBJ2-7; D gene unclear. Germline values: CDR1 SGHRS, CDR2 YFSETQ. This CDR3 region has 12 residues. V was pared by 1 base and J by 3 bases, with 5 bases between. CDR3 DNA sequence: TGCGCCAGCAGCTTGCCCAGCTACGAGCAGTACTTC. It translates to CASSLPSYEQYF.

The rearrangement uses TRBV7-2 and TRBJ2-7; 12 bases map to TRBD2. This CDR3 has 13 amino acids. Germline V gene data show CDR1 as SGHTA and CDR2 as FQGNSA. Germline trimming cut 6 bases from V and 4 bases from J; bases unmatched to any gene: 1. CDR3 in amino acids: CASRLAGGYEQYF. CDR3 sequence (DNA): TGTGCCAGCAGACTAGCGGGGGGATACGAGCAGTACTTC. Full variable domain (outside the CDR3, taken from reference TRBV7-2 and TRBJ2-7): GAGVSQSPSNKVTEKGKDVELRCDPISGHTALYWYRQSLGQGLEFLIYFQGNSAPDKSGLPSDRFSAERTGGSVSTLTIQRTQQEDSAVYLCASRLAGGYEQYFGPGTRLTVT.

This chain links TRBV29-1 with TRBJ2-5; D unclear. The CDR3 length is 13 residues. Germline values: CDR1 SQVTM, CDR2 ANQGSEA. Trimming shortened V by 8 bases and J by 2 bases, and 15 bases separated the two germline ends. As DNA, the CDR3 is TGCAGCATTTCATCCACAAGACAAGAGACCCAGTACTTC. Translation: CSISSTRQETQYF.

The chain couples TRBV5-5 to TRBJ2-3; 10 bases align to TRBD1. The CDR3 has 16 residues. Trimming took 5 bases from V and 4 from J; bases not matched to a gene: 10. Germline-derived CDR1 and CDR2 are SGHKS and YYEKEE (reference sequence). Written as DNA, the CDR3 is TGTGCCAGCAGTCGTTACCGGGACAGGGGTCCAGATACGCAGTATTTT. This gives the protein CASSRYRDRGPDTQYF. Variable domain in full (rest from reference TRBV5-5 and TRBJ2-3): DAGVTQSPTHLIKTRGQQVTLRCSPISGHKSVSWYQQVLGQGPQFIFQYYEKEERGRGNFPDRFSARQFPNYSSELNVNALLLGDSALYLCASSRYRDRGPDTQYFGPGTRLTVL.